A selection of T cell receptor beta chains follows, all from one sample in a study of CD8+CD57+ T cells in acquired aplastic anemia. TCRdb itself ran the reads through MiXCR, one entry per CDR3 protein. Of more than 250,000 distinct CDR3 sequences listed, 55% to 60% are singletons. Specimen: sorted CD4+, CD8+, or CD8+CD57+ T cells (not recorded which) from PBMCs. These receptors were taken from a human donor with severe aplastic anemia or a healthy control (not recorded which). CDR3s include the opening cysteine and the closing phenylalanine or tryptophan.

j_gene,v_gene,CDR3aa
TRBJ2-1,TRBV5-1,CASSLLNQGAGHEQFF
TRBJ2-3,TRBV7-9,CASSRQGVDTQYF
TRBJ2-2,TRBV20-1,CSANAGRDTGELFF
TRBJ2-5,TRBV7-8,CASSVWTGGGETQYF
TRBJ1-2,TRBV7-2,CASRQAGEGIYTF
-,TRBV6-1,CASRATGTYEQYF
TRBJ1-1,TRBV10-3,CAISDGTQTEAFF
TRBJ2-7,TRBV15,CATSTPGQGYEQYF
TRBJ1-2,TRBV20-1,CSAKPGNYGYTF
TRBJ2-2,TRBV9,CASKGADTGELFF
TRBJ2-7,TRBV6-2/TRBV6-3,CASGGGATYEQYF
TRBJ1-2,TRBV30,CAEKQGHGYTF
TRBJ1-2,TRBV2,CASSQTDETTNYGYTF
TRBJ1-4,TRBV6-5,CAGGGGAGYNEKLFF
TRBJ2-6,TRBV29-1,CSVGLSEANVLTF
TRBJ2-2,TRBV7-9,CASSLRPGGGDGELFF
TRBJ2-1,TRBV29-1,CSADSINEQFF
TRBJ1-1,TRBV5-6,CASSLASAKRRSIMNTEAFF
TRBJ2-1,TRBV7-6,CASSDGTGPYNEQFF
TRBJ2-7,TRBV5-5,CASSESSGRWYEQYF